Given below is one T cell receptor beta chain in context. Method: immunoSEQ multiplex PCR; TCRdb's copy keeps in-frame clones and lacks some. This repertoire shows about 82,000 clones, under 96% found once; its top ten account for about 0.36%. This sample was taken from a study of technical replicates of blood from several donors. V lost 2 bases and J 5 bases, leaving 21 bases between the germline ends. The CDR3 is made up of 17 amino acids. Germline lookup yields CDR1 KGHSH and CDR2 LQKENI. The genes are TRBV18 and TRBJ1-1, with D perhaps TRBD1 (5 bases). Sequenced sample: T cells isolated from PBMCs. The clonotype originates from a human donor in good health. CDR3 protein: CASSPTGALGHWTEAFF. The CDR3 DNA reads TGTGCCAGCTCACCAACAGGAGCCCTGGGTCACTGGACTGAAGCTTTCTTT.